This is a list of T cell receptor beta chains from one sample in a study of blood T cell repertoires in COVID-19. Assay used: immunoSEQ multiplex PCR; TCRdb lists only in-frame clones, some missing. The repertoire includes about 200,000 clones, around 80% of them detected once, and less than 20% sits in the top ten. Sequencing used PBMCs or T cells enriched from blood (not recorded which). The receptors originated from a woman aged 45-59 years with acute COVID-19. Both conserved end residues are part of each CDR3. The D gene is left open where the match is weak. Rows give clone size only sometimes, using once, few, many, or a class for an expanded clone.

V gene	D gene	CDR3 length	clone size	J gene	CDR3 DNA	CDR3 protein
TRBV7-6	-	13	once	TRBJ1-6	TGTGCCAGCACCCTAGAGAGAAATTCACCCCTCCACTTT	CASTLERNSPLHF
TRBV9	-	15	-	TRBJ1-6	TGTGCCAGCAGCGCGACCCGACAGGCTTTGGCACCCCTCCACTTT	CASSATRQALAPLHF
TRBV3-1/TRBV3-2	-	16	-	TRBJ2-6	TGTGCCAGCAGCCAAGATGCCAGGCCCGGGGCCAACGTCCTGACTTTC	CASSQDARPGANVLTF
TRBV5-4	-	12	-	TRBJ1-1	TGTGCCAGCCAGGTAGGGAACACTGAAGCTTTCTTT	CASQVGNTEAFF
TRBV19	-	17	few	TRBJ1-2	TGTGCCAGTAGTATAGATTCCGGGACTCCGGTGGACTATGGCTACACCTTC	CASSIDSGTPVDYGYTF
TRBV5-4	TRBD1	15	-	TRBJ1-2	TGTGCCAGCAGCGCCGGGACAGGGCCCCTCTATGGCTACACCTTC	CASSAGTGPLYGYTF
TRBV6-2/TRBV6-3	-	12	few	TRBJ1-1	TGTGCCAGCAGTTACTCGGCAATTGAAGCTTTCTTT	CASSYSAIEAFF
TRBV7-2	-	13	-	TRBJ1-4	TGTGCCAGCAGCTCCCGGGGAGATGAAAAACTGTTTTTT	CASSSRGDEKLFF
TRBV7-2	TRBD1	14	-	TRBJ2-4	TGTGCCAGCAGCTCCCAACAGGGGGCTAACATTCAGTACTTC	CASSSQQGANIQYF
TRBV28	TRBD1	15	once	TRBJ1-2	TGTGCCAGCCTACTTACCGGGACAGGGGTAAAGGGCTACACCTTC	CASLLTGTGVKGYTF
TRBV3-1/TRBV3-2	TRBD1	15	-	TRBJ2-6	TGTGCCAGCAGCCTACAGGGGACTGGGGCCAACGTCCTGACTTTC	CASSLQGTGANVLTF
TRBV28	-	14	-	TRBJ1-1	TGTGCCAGCAGAGTCAGGGTTTCGGACACTGAAGCTTTCTTT	CASRVRVSDTEAFF
TRBV29-1	TRBD1	14	once	TRBJ1-2	TGCAGCGTTGCTATGACCGGGACAGGGAATGGCTACACCTTC	CSVAMTGTGNGYTF
TRBV11-3	TRBD2	16	-	TRBJ2-3	TGTGCCAGCAGCCCGACACTAGCGGGGGCCACAGATACGCAGTATTTT	CASSPTLAGATDTQYF
TRBV7-8	-	14	few	TRBJ1-1	TGTGCCAGCAGCCCGGGTGCCATCAAGGCTGAAGCTTTCTTT	CASSPGAIKAEAFF
TRBV6-1	TRBD2	16	-	TRBJ2-1	TGTGCCAGCAGTGAATCGGGACTAGGGACCTACAATGAGCAGTTCTTC	CASSESGLGTYNEQFF
TRBV5-4	TRBD1	14	-	TRBJ2-5	TGTGCCAGCAGCTTTCGACAGGGGGAAGAGACCCAGTACTTC	CASSFRQGEETQYF
TRBV9	-	15	-	TRBJ2-3	TGTGCCAGCAGCGTAGGGACAGGGAGGGCAGATACGCAGTATTTT	CASSVGTGRADTQYF
TRBV11-3	TRBD2	13	-	TRBJ2-1	TGTGCCAGCAGCTTACTCCGGGGAGGGGAGCAGTTCTTC	CASSLLRGGEQFF
TRBV5-8	TRBD1	17	-	TRBJ1-5	TGTGCCAGCAGCCCTATGACAGGGGGCTACAGCAATCAGCCCCAGCATTTT	CASSPMTGGYSNQPQHF
TRBV2	TRBD2	15	-	TRBJ2-1	TGTGCCAGCAGTGAACGTAGCGGGGGGGCGGGTGAGCAGTTCTTC	CASSERSGGAGEQFF
TRBV19	TRBD1	14	-	TRBJ2-3	TGTGCCAGTAGGACAGGGGCTAGCACAGATACGCAGTATTTT	CASRTGASTDTQYF
TRBV19	-	13	-	TRBJ2-5	TGTGCCAGTAAACGGCGGGGTGGGGGGACCCAGTACTTC	CASKRRGGGTQYF
TRBV7-2	-	15	-	TRBJ1-4	TGTGCCAGCAGCCTCAACGGGGCAACTAATGAAAAACTGTTTTTT	CASSLNGATNEKLFF
TRBV2	-	15	-	TRBJ1-5	TGTGCCAGCAGAATGGGGGGAATGGGCGATCAGCCCCAGCATTTT	CASRMGGMGDQPQHF
TRBV18	TRBD1	16	-	TRBJ1-5	TGTGCCAGCTCACGAGCCCGGGACAGCTACAATCAGCCCCAGCATTTT	CASSRARDSYNQPQHF
TRBV4-1	-	12	-	TRBJ1-3	TGCGCCAGCAGCCAAGTGGGCAACACCATATATTTT	CASSQVGNTIYF
TRBV7-9	-	15	hyperexpanded	TRBJ2-1	TGTGCCAGCAGCTTAGTGGTTAACTACTTCAATGAGCAGTTCTTC	CASSLVVNYFNEQFF
TRBV12-5	-	13	-	TRBJ1-1	TGTGCTAGTGCCAGGAGGTTGAACACTGAAGCTTTCTTT	CASARRLNTEAFF
TRBV6-5	TRBD1	16	-	TRBJ2-1	TGTGCCAGCAGTTACACAAGCCGGGACAGGGGCAATGAGCAGTTCTTC	CASSYTSRDRGNEQFF
TRBV6-5	-	14	-	TRBJ1-1	TGTGCCAGCACCTATAGAACAGGGAACACTGAAGCTTTCTTT	CASTYRTGNTEAFF
TRBV11-2	-	13	-	TRBJ1-2	TGTGCCAGCACCCACCCGGGCAGGGACAATGAGACCTTC	CASTHPGRDNETF
TRBV19	-	17	-	TRBJ1-1	TGTGCCAGTAGTGCCGGGACAAACCTTGGAATGAACACTGAAGCTTTCTTT	CASSAGTNLGMNTEAFF
TRBV27	-	13	once	TRBJ1-2	TGTGCCAGCAGTTTATCTGTTCTCTATGGCTACACCTTC	CASSLSVLYGYTF
TRBV30	-	11	-	TRBJ1-4	TGTGCCTGGGCCCGGGGGGAAAAACTGTTTTTT	CAWARGEKLFF
TRBV28	TRBD1	14	once	TRBJ1-2	TGTGCCAGCAGTTTATGGGACAGGGCCCCTGGCTACACCTTC	CASSLWDRAPGYTF
TRBV27	TRBD1	15	-	TRBJ1-4	TGTGCCAGCAGGTTTCAGGGGGCGGGAAATGAAAAACTGTTTTTT	CASRFQGAGNEKLFF
TRBV6-5	TRBD1	16	-	TRBJ1-6	TGTGCCAGCAGTTATCGGCGGACAGGGGATAATTCACCCCTCCACTTT	CASSYRRTGDNSPLHF
TRBV5-5	TRBD2	14	-	TRBJ2-5	TGTGCCAGCAGCTCGGGACTAGCTAAAGAGACCCAGTACTTC	CASSSGLAKETQYF
TRBV5-1	-	15	-	TRBJ1-4	TGCGCCAGCAGCTTGTGGGGGGTCCCTAATGAAAAACTGTTTTTT	CASSLWGVPNEKLFF
TRBV28	TRBD1	15	-	TRBJ2-3	TGTGCCAGCAGTTTAGGGGGACAGGGCACAGATACGCAGTATTTT	CASSLGGQGTDTQYF
TRBV29-1	TRBD1	16	-	TRBJ1-2	TGCAGCGTTGAAGATTTCTTAGGACAGGGGGCTCATGGCTACACCTTC	CSVEDFLGQGAHGYTF
TRBV6-1	-	14	-	TRBJ1-3	TGTGCCAGCAGTGAAGGAGGGGGTGGAAACACCATATATTTT	CASSEGGGGNTIYF
TRBV12-3/TRBV12-4	TRBD1	13	-	TRBJ1-2	TGTGCCAGCCTCGACAGGGAAAAGGGTGGCTACACCTTC	CASLDREKGGYTF
TRBV7-9	-	13	-	TRBJ1-5	TGTGCCAGCAGGCAGGGTGACTATCAGCCCCAGCATTTT	CASRQGDYQPQHF
TRBV18	-	18	-	TRBJ2-3	TGTGCCAGCTCACCACTGGTGACAGGAGAGGAGAGCACAGATACGCAGTATTTT	CASSPLVTGEESTDTQYF
TRBV3-1/TRBV3-2	-	16	once	TRBJ1-2	TGTGCCAGCAGCCAAGATAGGCGGGGGTTTGACTATGGCTACACCTTC	CASSQDRRGFDYGYTF
TRBV7-3	-	14	few	TRBJ2-2	TGTGCCAGCAGCTTGTCTAGTGACACCGGGGAGCTGTTTTTT	CASSLSSDTGELFF
TRBV12-3/TRBV12-4	TRBD1	13	few	TRBJ1-5	TGTGCCAGCAAACGACAGGGGAGTCAGCCCCAGCATTTT	CASKRQGSQPQHF
TRBV13	TRBD2	17	-	TRBJ2-3	TGTGCCAGCAGACCCCGGGGGGTCGGATTTCGATCAGATACGCAGTATTTT	CASRPRGVGFRSDTQYF
TRBV2	-	15	-	TRBJ2-3	TGTGCCAGCAGTGAAGCGCTTAGGGGAACAGATACGCAGTATTTT	CASSEALRGTDTQYF
TRBV30	-	15	-	TRBJ1-3	TGTGCCTGGAACCATCGGGAAACCTCTGGAAACACCATATATTTT	CAWNHRETSGNTIYF
TRBV2	-	14	-	TRBJ1-6	TGTGCCAGCAGTGAAGCGCGACGGGATTCACCCCTCCACTTT	CASSEARRDSPLHF
TRBV18	TRBD2	17	-	TRBJ2-1	TGTGCCAGCTCACCTAGCGGGGGGGCCGCCTCCTACAATGAGCAGTTCTTC	CASSPSGGAASYNEQFF
TRBV28	-	12	-	TRBJ2-2	TGTGCCAGCAGTTTACTAAACGGGGAGCTGTTTTTT	CASSLLNGELFF
TRBV5-1	TRBD1	15	-	TRBJ1-1	TGCGCCAGCTCCCAGCCGCGACAGGGCAACACTGAAGCTTTCTTT	CASSQPRQGNTEAFF
TRBV2	TRBD1	15	-	TRBJ1-5	TGTGCCAGCAGCCAGGGGACAGGGTCCGGACAGCCCCAGCATTTT	CASSQGTGSGQPQHF
TRBV28	-	12	few	TRBJ1-2	TGTGCCAGCAGCCCAGGGTTTTTGGGCTACACCTTC	CASSPGFLGYTF
TRBV29-1	TRBD2	15	-	TRBJ2-1	TGCAGCGTATCCCCCGGGACTAGCTACTACAATGAGCAGTTCTTC	CSVSPGTSYYNEQFF
TRBV6-4	-	15	-	TRBJ2-3	TGTGCCAGCAGCCACCCGGGGTCTAGCACAGATACGCAGTATTTT	CASSHPGSSTDTQYF